Following are 20 T cell receptor beta chains from one sample sequenced in a study of cytomegalovirus exposure and HLA in healthy donors. PCR amplification relied on 60 Vbeta primers (plus 13 Jbeta primers). Clones were read by immunoSEQ multiplex PCR, and TCRdb kept only the in-frame ones, dropping some. There are 170,000 or so clones in the sample; approximately 80% occur only once, and under 2% lies in the top ten. Sequenced sample: PBMCs. These TCRs come from a man aged 18 to 35 in good health and CMV-seronegative.

This sequence joins TRBV7-2 and TRBJ2-7; D gene uncertain. The CDR3 spans 11 residues. The V and J ends lost 4 bases and 2 bases respectively, with 3 bases between them. Per the germline V gene, CDR1 is SGHTA and CDR2 is FQGNSA. The CDR3 DNA reads as TGTGCCAGCAGCTCCACCTACGAGCAGTACTTC. Translating gives CASSSTYEQYF.

The chain joins TRBV29-1 to TRBJ1-2; TRBD1 aligns across 9 bases. Looked up from germline, CDR1 is SQVTM and CDR2 is ANQGSEA. V shed 2 bases and J 8 bases; nucleotides not matched to a gene: 6. The CDR3 is 13 residues long. The CDR3 loop is CSVETGGVLGYTF. CDR3 bases: TGCAGCGTTGAAACAGGGGGCGTATTGGGCTACACCTTC.

The genes are TRBV6-1 and TRBJ1-3; no firm D call. This CDR3 region has 14 residues. The germline gives CDR1 MNHNS, CDR2 SASEGT. V was clipped by 3 bases and J by 8 bases, with 14 bases between them. The CDR3 sequence: CASSDDGRGDTIYF. The DNA of the CDR3 is TGTGCCAGCAGTGACGACGGCCGGGGAGACACCATATATTTT.

The chain joins TRBV6-1 to TRBJ1-1; 8 positions agree with TRBD1. Germline V CDR1 and CDR2: MNHNS, SASEGT. Trimming removed 4 bases from V and 5 bases from J; junction bases left unmatched: 3. CDR3 length: 13 residues. In DNA form, the CDR3 reads TGTGCCAGCAGTGGGTGGGACAGGACTGAAGCTTTCTTT. Protein: CASSGWDRTEAFF.

The chain carries TRBV19 and TRBJ1-3; no reliable D call. Germline V gives CDR1 LNHDA, CDR2 SQIVND (reference sequence). This CDR3 is built from 14 residues. V was cut by 7 bases and J by 0 bases, with 10 bases left in between. The CDR3 region has the DNA TGTGCCAGTACCCCAACCGGCTCTGGAAACACCATATATTTT. It yields the protein CASTPTGSGNTIYF.

The J gene is TRBJ2-7, the V gene TRBV28, with TRBD2 as a possible D gene (6 bases). CDR3 length: 15 residues. V dropped 1 base and J dropped 3 bases, with 13 bases sitting between them. Germline V gene lookup returns CDR1 MDHEN and CDR2 SYDVKM. The DNA for the CDR3 is TGTGCCAGCAGTTTATCGGCTAGCGTGCTCTACGAGCAGTACTTC. It is translated as CASSLSASVLYEQYF.

The V gene is TRBV5-6, the J gene TRBJ2-3; 10 positions agree with TRBD2. CDR1 is SGHDT and CDR2 is YYEEEE in the germline V gene. V dropped 4 bases and J dropped 4; count of bases not matched to a gene: 12. The length of the CDR3 is 17 residues. CDR3 sequence reads: CASSLAGAAGRADTQYF. The CDR3 nucleotides are TGTGCCAGCAGCCTAGCGGGGGCCGCGGGAAGAGCAGATACGCAGTATTTT.

In nucleotides, the CDR3 is TGTGCCAGCAGCCGAACAGGGACCGGGGCCAACGTCCTGACTTTC. Its translation: CASSRTGTGANVLTF. This chain links TRBV28 with TRBJ2-6, with D maybe TRBD1 (6 bases). The CDR3 runs 15 residues. The V end was cut by 6 bases, the J end by 4 bases, with 13 bases between. Germline-derived CDR1 and CDR2 are MDHEN and SYDVKM.

V and J are TRBV6-6 and TRBJ2-3; 9 nucleotides agree with TRBD1. The V gene end was trimmed by 11 bases and the J gene end by 5 bases; junction bases not matched to a gene: 8. This CDR3 comprises 13 residues. CDR1 MNHNY and CDR2 SVGAGI come from the germline V gene (reference sequence). The CDR3 DNA is TGTGCCGGAGGGACAGGGTTTGGAGATACGCAGTATTTT. The encoded protein is CAGGTGFGDTQYF.

V gene TRBV28 combines with J gene TRBJ1-1, with D possibly matching TRBD1 (6 bases). V was trimmed by 6 bases and J by 1 base, leaving 12 bases between them. CDR3 size: 14 residues. Germline CDR1 and CDR2: MDHEN and SYDVKM. The CDR3 protein is CASSSGQANTEAFF. For the CDR3, the DNA is TGTGCCAGCAGCTCGGGACAAGCGAACACTGAAGCTTTCTTT.

The chain employs TRBV2 and TRBJ2-3; 9 positions agree with TRBD2. Germline-derived CDR1 and CDR2 are SNHLY and FYNNEI. V lost 6 bases to trimming and J lost 1 base; unmatched junction nucleotides: 2. The CDR3 contains 14 residues. The CDR3 DNA sequence: TGTGCCAGCAGCCGGACTAGCGGCACAGATACGCAGTATTTT. Its protein is CASSRTSGTDTQYF.

This chain joins TRBV18 and TRBJ1-5; D may be TRBD1 (5 bases). Trimming stripped 1 base from V and 2 bases from J, with 6 bases between. The CDR3 contains 14 residues. Germline V gives CDR1 KGHSH, CDR2 LQKENI. In DNA, the CDR3 is TGTGCCAGCTCACCACTGGGGCGCAATCAGCCCCAGCATTTT. Translated, it gives CASSPLGRNQPQHF. The whole variable domain, filled in from reference TRBV18 and TRBJ1-5, reads NAGVMQNPRHLVRRRGQEARLRCSPMKGHSHVYWYRQLPEEGLKFMVYLQKENIIDESGMPKERFSAEFPKEGPSILRIQQVVRGDSAAYFCASSPLGRNQPQHFGDGTRLSIL.

The chain joins TRBV27 to TRBJ2-7, with 9 bases that match TRBD1. CDR1 MNHEY and CDR2 SMNVEV come from the germline V gene (reference sequence). The CDR3 has 14 amino acids. V trimming: 6 bases; J trimming: 3 bases; junction bases outside the gene matches: 6. The CDR3 loop reads CASSPGQGYYEQYF. CDR3 nucleotide sequence: TGTGCCAGCAGCCCGGGACAGGGTTACTACGAGCAGTACTTC.

This clone has only one observation. This chain connects TRBV30 to TRBJ2-3; 7 bases agree with TRBD2. The CDR3 is 14 amino acids. The ends lost 2 bases at V and 3 bases at J; junction bases unmatched: 5. Germline V gene lookup returns CDR1 GTSNPN and CDR2 SVGIG (reference sequence). CDR3 protein: CAWSPGLVTDTQYF. CDR3 nucleotide sequence: TGTGCCTGGAGTCCAGGACTAGTTACAGATACGCAGTATTTT.

V is TRBV28 and J is TRBJ2-7, with TRBD2 identical over 8 bases. This CDR3 is 18 amino acids long. Germline assignment: CDR1 MDHEN and CDR2 SYDVKM. Trimming cost V 6 bases and J 4 bases; bases outside gene matches: 20. CDR3: CASSPKASNGRAGYEQYF. In nucleotides, the CDR3 is TGTGCCAGCAGCCCTAAAGCCTCTAACGGGAGGGCCGGGTACGAGCAGTACTTC.

The J gene is TRBJ1-1, the V gene TRBV9; D gene unclear. In germline, CDR1 is SGDLS, CDR2 YYNGEE. The CDR3 is made up of 13 amino acids. The ends were cut back, 0 bases at V and 8 bases at J, with 11 bases in the middle. The CDR3 protein is CASSVVKEMEAFF. The CDR3 nucleotides read TGTGCCAGCAGCGTAGTCAAGGAGATGGAAGCTTTCTTT.

The rearrangement joins TRBV28 to TRBJ1-2, with 7 bases fitting TRBD1. The germline V gene encodes CDR1 MDHEN and CDR2 SYDVKM. The junction had 10 bases not matched to a gene; V was cut back by 4 bases and J by 8 bases. The CDR3 has 14 amino acids. CDR3 DNA: TGTGCCAGCAGTTCGGGGGACAGACAGAGAGGCTACACCTTC. This codes for CASSSGDRQRGYTF.

The rearrangement uses TRBV7-3 and TRBJ2-3; 7 bases match TRBD2. The germline gives CDR1 SGHTA, CDR2 FQGTGA. V shed 5 bases and J 0 bases; nucleotides not matched to a gene: 8. The CDR3 is 16 amino acids. The CDR3 DNA sequence: TGTGCCAGCAGCAGCCCCGGGACTACCAGCACAGATACGCAGTATTTT. Translated: CASSSPGTTSTDTQYF.

J is TRBJ2-7 and V is TRBV27; D is perhaps TRBD2 (5 bases). Germline V gene lookup returns CDR1 MNHEY and CDR2 SMNVEV (reference sequence). The CDR3 has 14 amino acids. V lost 8 bases and J 7 bases, leaving 21 bases between the germline ends. The CDR3 reads CASQVGPGTGEQYF. CDR3 bases: TGTGCCAGCCAGGTCGGACCGGGAACGGGTGAGCAGTACTTC.

In this sample, this clone turned up once. V and J are TRBV19 and TRBJ1-5; D is ambiguous. CDR1 is LNHDA, CDR2 SQIVND, per germline (reference sequence). The V gene lost 4 bases and the J gene lost 3 bases, with 10 bases spanning the gap. The length of the CDR3 is 14 residues. The CDR3, as DNA: TGTGCCAGTAGTAGGGAGGCGTACAATCAGCCCCAGCATTTT. It encodes CASSREAYNQPQHF.